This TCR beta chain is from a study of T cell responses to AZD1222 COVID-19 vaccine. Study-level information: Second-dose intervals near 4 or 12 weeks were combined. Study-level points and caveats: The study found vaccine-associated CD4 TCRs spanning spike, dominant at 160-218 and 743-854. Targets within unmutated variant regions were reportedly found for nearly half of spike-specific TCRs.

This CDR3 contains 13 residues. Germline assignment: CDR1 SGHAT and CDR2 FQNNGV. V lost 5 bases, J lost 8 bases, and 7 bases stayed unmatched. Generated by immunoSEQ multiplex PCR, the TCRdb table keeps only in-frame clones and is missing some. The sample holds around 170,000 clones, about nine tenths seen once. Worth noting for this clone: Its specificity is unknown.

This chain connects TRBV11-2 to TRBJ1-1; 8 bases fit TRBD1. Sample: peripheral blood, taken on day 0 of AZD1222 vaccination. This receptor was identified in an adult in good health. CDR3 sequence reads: CASSLTQGVEAFF. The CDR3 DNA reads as TGTGCCAGCAGCCTCACACAGGGGGTGGAAGCTTTCTTT.